The clone carrying this TCR beta chain was counted ten times or more. No antigen is known for it. The PCR contained 60 Vbeta and 13 Jbeta primers. The data were produced by immunoSEQ multiplex PCR, yet TCRdb's version contains in-frame clones alone and is incomplete. Of fewer than 150,000 clones in the sample, about 76% are singletons; the top ten hold approximately 28%. Every donor was a healthy person donating bone marrow. These data belong to a study of cytomegalovirus exposure and HLA in healthy donors. At the level of the study: Earlier work reported 110 million or so unique TCR beta sequences from about 179 million T cells.

Study conclusions and caveats: Prediction of most subjects' HLA-A and HLA-B alleles by TCR beta sequences was reportedly accurate. A few CMV-associated chains proved CMV antigen-specific in vitro.

This receptor was taken from a man in his sixties in good health and CMV-seropositive. The sample taken for sequencing was PBMCs.

Here the CDR3 reads CASSSRTSGMNTEAFF. CDR3 DNA: TGTGCCAGTAGCTCTAGAACGAGTGGCATGAACACTGAAGCTTTCTTT. The chain combines TRBV19 with TRBJ1-1; D gene uncertain. The CDR3 spans 16 residues. Per germline, CDR1 LNHDA and CDR2 SQIVND (reference sequence). The V end lost 6 bases, the J end lost 0 bases, and 17 bases lay between the germline ends.